The sequence of this TCR beta chain was determined in a study of prognosis after radiotherapy for stage I lung cancer. General study points: Reduced Shannon entropy following stereotactic body radiation therapy was recorded in patients who developed distant metastases.

This clonotype has a count of ten or more. What it binds is not known. CDR3 of TCR beta was amplified from genomic DNA via a two-round multiplex PCR. First-round PCR amplification was performed with primers specific to each TRBV and TRBJ gene. TCRdb used MiXCR to reprocess the multiplex PCR reads, holding one entry per CDR3 protein. The sample records under 55,000 distinct CDR3 sequences, less than 45% being singletons. Per germline, CDR1 MNHEY and CDR2 SVGEGT. This CDR3 is built from 17 residues. V gave up 8 bases and J gave up 5 bases, with 25 bases separating them. This receptor was identified in a donor of 50 years or more with non-small cell lung cancer. The chain is built from TRBV6-2 or TRBV6-3 and TRBJ1-5; D may be TRBD1 (6 bases). This specimen consisted of PBMCs, obtained before or after stereotactic body radiation therapy (not recorded which). The CDR3 loop reads CASPIPPSWGGYQPQHF. In DNA, the CDR3 is TGTGCCAGCCCGATCCCTCCGTCATGGGGGGGCTATCAGCCCCAGCATTTT.